This T cell receptor beta chain was profiled in a study of metastatic and nonmetastatic thyroid tumors. In the study overall: Repertoires of blood and of tissue (tumor or nodule) from malignant and benign thyroid patients were compared.

TCRdb ran MiXCR on the PCR reads. This sample carries about 32,000 clones, about 25% of them seen once, and the ten largest clones take over 9%. This CDR3 has 12 amino acids. The germline gives CDR1 KGHDR, CDR2 SFDVKD. Trimming left V 9 bases short and J 7 bases short, with 9 bases between. Study observations and caveats: Benign nodules reportedly had significantly lower TCR beta diversity than malignant thyroid tumors in blood and tumor.

Thyroid surgery took place with no prior treatment in any patient. This clone was seen at least ten times. Its matching antigen is unknown. The TCR originated in a female donor with papillary thyroid cancer or a benign thyroid nodule (not recorded which). Some clones in this sample may be carry-over from other donors' samples. The chain links TRBV24-1 to TRBJ1-6; the D gene is possibly TRBD1 (6 bases). Sequencing was performed on blood. The CDR3 DNA is TGTGCCACCGCCACAGGGAATTCACCCCTCCACTTT. This codes for CATATGNSPLHF.